The TCR beta chain described here comes from a study of blood T cell repertoires in COVID-19. Measured with immunoSEQ multiplex PCR; TCRdb has only the in-frame clones, and not every one. The table records around 150,000 clones, roughly 82% of them present only once. CDR3 length: 14 amino acids. CDR1 ENHRY and CDR2 SYGVKD come from the germline V gene. The junction had 9 bases not matched to a gene; V was cut back by 6 bases and J by 7 bases. Specimen: peripheral blood. The rearrangement uses TRBV10-3 and TRBJ1-2, with 9 positions matching TRBD1. This receptor was taken from a man between 65 and 85 years old with acute or convalescent COVID-19. The chain's CDR3 is CAISTTGGAGGYTF. The CDR3 bases are TGTGCCATCAGCACAACAGGGGGCGCGGGTGGCTACACCTTC.